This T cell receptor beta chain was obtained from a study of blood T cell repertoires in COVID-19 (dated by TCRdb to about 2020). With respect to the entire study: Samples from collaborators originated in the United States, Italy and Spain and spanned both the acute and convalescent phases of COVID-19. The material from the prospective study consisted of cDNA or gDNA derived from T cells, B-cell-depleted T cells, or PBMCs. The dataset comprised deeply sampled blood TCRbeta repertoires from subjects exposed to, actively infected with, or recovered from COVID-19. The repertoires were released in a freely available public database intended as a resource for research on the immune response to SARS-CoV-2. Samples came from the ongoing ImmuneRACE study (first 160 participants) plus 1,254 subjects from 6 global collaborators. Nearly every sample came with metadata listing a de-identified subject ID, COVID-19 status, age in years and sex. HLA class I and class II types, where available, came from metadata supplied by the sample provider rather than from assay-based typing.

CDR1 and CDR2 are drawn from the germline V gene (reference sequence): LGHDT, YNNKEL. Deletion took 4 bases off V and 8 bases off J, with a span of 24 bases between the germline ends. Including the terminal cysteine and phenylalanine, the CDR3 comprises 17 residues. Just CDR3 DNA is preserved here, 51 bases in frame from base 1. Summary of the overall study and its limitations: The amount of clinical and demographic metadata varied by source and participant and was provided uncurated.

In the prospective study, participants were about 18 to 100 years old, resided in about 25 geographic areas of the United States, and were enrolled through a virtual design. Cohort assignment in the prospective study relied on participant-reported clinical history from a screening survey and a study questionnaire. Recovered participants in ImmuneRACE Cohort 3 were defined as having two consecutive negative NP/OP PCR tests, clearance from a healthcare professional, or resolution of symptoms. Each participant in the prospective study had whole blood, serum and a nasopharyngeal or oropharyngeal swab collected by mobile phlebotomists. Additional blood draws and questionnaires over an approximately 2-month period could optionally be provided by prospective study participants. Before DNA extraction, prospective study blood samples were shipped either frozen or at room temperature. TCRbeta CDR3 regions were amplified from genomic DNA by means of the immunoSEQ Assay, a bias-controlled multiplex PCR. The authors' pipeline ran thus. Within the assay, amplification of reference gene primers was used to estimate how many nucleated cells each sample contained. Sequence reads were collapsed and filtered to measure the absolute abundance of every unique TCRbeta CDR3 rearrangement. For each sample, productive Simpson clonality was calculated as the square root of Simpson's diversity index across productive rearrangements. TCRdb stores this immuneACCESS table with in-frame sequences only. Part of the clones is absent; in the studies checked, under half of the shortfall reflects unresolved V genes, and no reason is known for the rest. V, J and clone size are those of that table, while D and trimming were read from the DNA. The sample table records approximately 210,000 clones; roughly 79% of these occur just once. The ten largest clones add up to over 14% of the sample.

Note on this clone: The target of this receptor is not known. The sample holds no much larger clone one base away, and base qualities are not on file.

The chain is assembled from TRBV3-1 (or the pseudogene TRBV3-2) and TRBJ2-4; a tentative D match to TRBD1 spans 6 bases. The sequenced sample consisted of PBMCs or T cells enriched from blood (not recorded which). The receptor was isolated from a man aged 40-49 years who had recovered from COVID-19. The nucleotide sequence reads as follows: TGTGCCAGCAGCCGGAGAAGGGGAATCAGACAGGCGGACATTCAGTACTTC. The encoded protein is CASSRRRGIRQADIQYF.